These 21 T cell receptor beta chains came from one sample sequenced in a study of CD8+ T cells in alopecia areata. Extracted RNA was reverse transcribed, and the resulting cDNA served as sequencing template. Generated by immunoSEQ multiplex PCR, the TCRdb table keeps only in-frame clones and is missing some. The sample comprises 140,000 or so clones, around 51% of which are singletons, and 0.8% to 1% rests with the top ten. The sequenced sample was CD4+ T cells sorted from blood, obtained at week 0. All receptors come from a human donor with alopecia areata.

The V and J genes are TRBV7-2 and TRBJ1-1; D gene ambiguous. V was trimmed by 5 bases and J by 1 base, leaving 14 bases between them. Germline-derived CDR1 and CDR2 are SGHTA and FQGNSA. The CDR3 contains 15 residues. The CDR3 sequence is CASSAPLTGNTEAFF. The CDR3 DNA reads as TGTGCCAGCAGCGCCCCCCTGACTGGGAACACTGAAGCTTTCTTT.

The gene calls are TRBV29-1 and TRBJ2-7; 7 nucleotides match TRBD2. Germline V gene sequence: CDR1 SQVTM, CDR2 ANQGSEA. J was trimmed by 1 base and V by 3 bases; bases with no gene match: 6. The CDR3 consists of 14 residues. The CDR3 coding sequence is TGCAGCGTTGAGAGTGGAGCGGGATCCTACGAGCAGTACTTC. This translates into CSVESGAGSYEQYF.

This chain links TRBV29-1 with TRBJ2-7; TRBD1 or TRBD2 may be the D gene (5 bases each). The CDR3 length is 16 residues. Trimming cost V 5 bases and J 0 bases, with 20 bases left between them. Germline CDR1 SQVTM, CDR2 ANQGSEA. CDR3 region: CSVKPVGDGNSYEQYF. The CDR3 DNA reads TGCAGCGTTAAGCCTGTAGGGGACGGAAACTCCTACGAGCAGTACTTC.

The sample holds a few counts of this clone. V is TRBV5-1 and J is TRBJ2-7; 11 nucleotides line up with TRBD2. V lost 3 bases to trimming and J lost 0 bases; unmatched junction nucleotides: 2. This CDR3 has 15 amino acids. The germline gives CDR1 SGHRS, CDR2 YFSETQ. The CDR3 DNA follows: TGCGCCAGCAGCTCTCTAGCGGGGGGCTCCTACGAGCAGTACTTC. Its translation is CASSSLAGGSYEQYF.

The V and J genes are TRBV28 and TRBJ1-2; D is possibly TRBD1 (6 bases). Trimming took off 10 bases at V and 0 bases at J, with 18 bases between the two ends. Germline CDR1 reads MDHEN; CDR2 reads SYDVKM. The CDR3 is made up of 15 amino acids. The DNA of the CDR3 is TGTGCCATCTTATCTCGAGGGGGATCTAACTATGGCTACACCTTC. Translation gives CAILSRGGSNYGYTF.

This clone was recorded only once. V is TRBV19 and J is TRBJ1-5; 8 bases are shared with TRBD1. The trim removed 6 bases at V and 6 bases at J, leaving 16 bases unmatched. CDR1 LNHDA and CDR2 SQIVND come from the germline V gene (reference sequence). The CDR3 has 17 amino acids. CDR3: CASSRRDRRRLGQPQHF. The CDR3 DNA follows: TGTGCCAGTAGCCGCCGGGACAGGAGGCGCCTCGGTCAGCCCCAGCATTTT.

This clone appeared a single time. The rearrangement joins TRBV4-2 to TRBJ2-3, with TRBD2 matching 8 bases. V lost 2 bases to trimming and J lost 2 bases; unmatched junction nucleotides: 9. The germline V gene encodes CDR1 LGHNA and CDR2 YNFKEQ. This CDR3 has 17 amino acids. The CDR3 spells CASSQRRDGRATDTQYF. The CDR3 bases are TGTGCCAGCAGCCAAAGGCGAGACGGGAGGGCCACAGATACGCAGTATTTT.

The CDR3 here is CASSSSGSSNQPQHF. The CDR3 nucleotides read TGTGCCAGCAGTTCATCAGGGAGCAGCAATCAGCCCCAGCATTTT. The J gene is TRBJ1-5, the V gene TRBV6-6; D is perhaps TRBD1 (5 bases). V lost 4 bases and J lost 1, with 11 bases in between. The germline gives CDR1 MNHNY, CDR2 SVGAGI (reference sequence). The CDR3 is 15 residues long.

The chain uses TRBV29-1 and TRBJ2-5, with D tentatively TRBD1 (6 bases). The CDR3 extends over 11 amino acids. Between the trimmed V and J ends, which lost 7 bases and 5 bases, there was a span of 11 bases. Germline-derived CDR1 and CDR2 are SQVTM and ANQGSEA. This chain's CDR3 is CSATGLETQYF. The CDR3 coding sequence is TGCAGCGCGACAGGCCTCGAGACCCAGTACTTC.

This clone was found a few times. Other DNA variants within this sample encode the same CDR3. The chain combines TRBV11-2 with TRBJ2-6; unclear D gene. The length of the CDR3 is 15 residues. V gave up 2 bases and J gave up 4 bases, with 9 bases separating them. CDR1 and CDR2 from the germline V gene are SGHAT and FQNNGV. The CDR3: CASSLTPSGANVLTF. In DNA, the CDR3 is TGTGCCAGCAGCTTAACCCCGTCCGGGGCCAACGTCCTGACTTTC.

In this sample, this clone turned up a few times. The J gene is TRBJ2-2, the V gene TRBV29-1; 8 positions agree with TRBD1. The CDR3 runs to 13 residues. V shed 6 bases, J shed 3 bases, and the junction held 3 bases outside the gene matches. CDR1 SQVTM and CDR2 ANQGSEA come from the germline V gene. The CDR3 reads CSVDRADTGELFF. The CDR3 nucleotides read TGCAGCGTGGACAGGGCGGACACCGGGGAGCTGTTTTTT.

This clone was recorded a few times. The gene calls are TRBV6-5 and TRBJ1-1; no reliable D call. Germline CDR1 reads MNHEY; CDR2 reads SVGAGI. This CDR3 has 14 amino acids. V was trimmed by 0 bases and J by 5 bases, leaving 10 bases between them. In nucleotides, the CDR3 is TGTGCCAGCAGTTACTCCGAGGGATTTACTGAAGCTTTCTTT. It specifies CASSYSEGFTEAFF.

This clone was detected only once. The chain combines TRBV7-2 with TRBJ2-7; a weak D match, TRBD2 (6 bases). V gave up 1 base and J gave up 6 bases, with 19 bases separating them. Germline CDR1 and CDR2: SGHTA and FQGNSA. This CDR3 is 16 amino acids long. The CDR3 region has the DNA TGTGCCAGCAGCTTAGATCGGGGACTCTCCTACGTCGAGCAGTACTTC. Residues: CASSLDRGLSYVEQYF.

A few counts support this clone. The chain carries TRBV6-5 and TRBJ1-5, with unresolved D. Germline CDR1 is MNHEY and CDR2 is SVGAGI. CDR3 size: 13 residues. Deletions cut 7 bases from V and 5 bases from J, with 12 bases between. Written as DNA, the CDR3 is TGTGCCAGCATAAGAGGTAGACATCAGCCCCAGCATTTT. Translated, it gives CASIRGRHQPQHF.

The genes are TRBV15 and TRBJ2-7, with D tentatively TRBD2 (6 bases). The V and J ends lost 0 bases and 0 bases respectively, with 9 bases between them. Germline V gives CDR1 LNHNV, CDR2 YYDKDF (reference sequence). This CDR3 has 15 amino acids. DNA for the CDR3: TGTGCCACCAGCAGAGATAACGGGGGCTCCTACGAGCAGTACTTC. This translates into CATSRDNGGSYEQYF.

J is TRBJ2-1 and V is TRBV30; TRBD2 matches 12 bases. The V segment lost 8 bases and the J segment 7 bases; nucleotides outside the gene matches: 6. The germline V gene has CDR1 GTSNPN and CDR2 SVGIG (reference sequence). CDR3 length: 13 amino acids. The CDR3: CAGTGLAGNEQFF. In DNA, the CDR3 is TGTGCCGGAACGGGACTAGCGGGTAATGAGCAGTTCTTC.

A word on this clone: This specimen includes other DNA sequences encoding the same CDR3. V and J are TRBV5-1 and TRBJ2-3; D uncertain. CDR1 and CDR2 (germline): SGHRS, YFSETQ. This CDR3 has 11 amino acids. Trimming took 2 bases from V and 5 from J, leaving 3 bases between them. CDR3 coding DNA: TGCGCCAGCAGCTTCGAAGATACGCAGTATTTT. Encoded protein: CASSFEDTQYF. The full variable domain, with the rest looked up from reference TRBV5-1 and TRBJ2-3, is KAGVTQTPRYLIKTRGQQVTLSCSPISGHRSVSWYQQTPGQGLQFLFEYFSETQRNKGNFPGRFSGRQFSNSRSEMNVSTLELGDSALYLCASSFEDTQYFGPGTRLTVL.

The V gene is TRBV6-5, the J gene TRBJ1-1; D unresolved. The CDR3 totals 12 residues. Germline V lookup: CDR1 MNHEY, CDR2 SVGAGI. V was cut by 6 bases and J by 7 bases, with 12 bases left in between. DNA for the CDR3: TGTGCCAGCAGGCGCAAGGGTAGTGAAGCTTTCTTT. It codes for CASRRKGSEAFF.

This clone was seen only a few times. This rearrangement joins TRBV5-1 to TRBJ2-7, with no clear D. CDR1 is SGHRS and CDR2 is YFSETQ in the germline V gene. The CDR3 loop spans 14 amino acids. Trimming cost V 1 base and J 0 bases, with 8 bases left between them. CDR3 in DNA: TGCGCCAGCAGCTTGAACACTGTCTCCTACGAGCAGTACTTC. Its protein product is CASSLNTVSYEQYF.

By its share, this clone is medium-sized. The genes are TRBV5-4 and TRBJ1-4; a weak D match, TRBD1 (5 bases). Germline lookup yields CDR1 SGHNT and CDR2 YYREEE (reference sequence). Trimming stripped 4 bases from V and 14 bases from J, with 18 bases between. The CDR3 has 13 amino acids. The CDR3 sequence is CASSAGPQNALFF. DNA of the CDR3: TGTGCCAGCAGCGCGGGACCGCAAAATGCCCTGTTTTTT.

This chain joins TRBV29-1 and TRBJ1-1; maybe TRBD1 (5 bases). Trimming removed 4 bases at V and 3 bases at J, with 12 bases between. This CDR3 comprises 13 residues. CDR1 SQVTM and CDR2 ANQGSEA come from the germline V gene. The CDR3 DNA reads TGCAGCGTTGCCGAACAGGACGACACTGAAGCTTTCTTT. It yields the protein CSVAEQDDTEAFF.